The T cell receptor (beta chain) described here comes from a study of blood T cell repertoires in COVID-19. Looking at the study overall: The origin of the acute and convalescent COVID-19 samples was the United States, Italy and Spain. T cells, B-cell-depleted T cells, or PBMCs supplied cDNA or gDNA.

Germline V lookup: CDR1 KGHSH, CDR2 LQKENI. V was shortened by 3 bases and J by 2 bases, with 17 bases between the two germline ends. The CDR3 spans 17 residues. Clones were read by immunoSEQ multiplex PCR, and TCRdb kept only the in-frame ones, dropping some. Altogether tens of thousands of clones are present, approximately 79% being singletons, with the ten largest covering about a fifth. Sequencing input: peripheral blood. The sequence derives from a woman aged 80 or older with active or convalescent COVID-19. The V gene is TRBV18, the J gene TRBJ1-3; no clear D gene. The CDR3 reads CASSPTRVEGTGNTIYF. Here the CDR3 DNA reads TGTGCCAGCTCACCCACCCGAGTCGAGGGCACTGGAAACACCATATATTTT.